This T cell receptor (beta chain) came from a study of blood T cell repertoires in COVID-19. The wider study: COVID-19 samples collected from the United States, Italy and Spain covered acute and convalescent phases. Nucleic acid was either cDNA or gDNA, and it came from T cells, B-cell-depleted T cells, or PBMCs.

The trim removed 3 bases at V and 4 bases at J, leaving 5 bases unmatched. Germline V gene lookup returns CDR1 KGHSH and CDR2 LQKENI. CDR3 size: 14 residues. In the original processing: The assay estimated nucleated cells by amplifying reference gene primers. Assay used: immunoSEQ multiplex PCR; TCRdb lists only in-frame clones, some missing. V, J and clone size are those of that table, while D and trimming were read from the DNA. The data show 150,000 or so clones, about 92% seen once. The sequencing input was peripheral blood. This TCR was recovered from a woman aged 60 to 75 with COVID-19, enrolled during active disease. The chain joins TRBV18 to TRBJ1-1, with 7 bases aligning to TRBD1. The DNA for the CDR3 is TGTGCCAGCTCACCGACAGGGCTGGCCACTGAAGCTTTCTTT. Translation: CASSPTGLATEAFF. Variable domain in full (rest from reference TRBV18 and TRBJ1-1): NAGVMQNPRHLVRRRGQEARLRCSPMKGHSHVYWYRQLPEEGLKFMVYLQKENIIDESGMPKERFSAEFPKEGPSILRIQQVVRGDSAAYFCASSPTGLATEAFFGQGTRLTVV.